The source of this T cell receptor beta chain is a study of T cell repertoires in cytomegalovirus infection. The overall study: Indications of both CMV infection and matching HLA type were provided by public TCR beta signatures. Study-level findings and limits: HLA-C-restricted CMV clonotypes gave the most frequent clonotype in two of eight donors.

Concerning this clonotype: Its specificity is unknown.

TCRdb analysed the reads with MiXCR anew, one entry per CDR3 protein. The table has 650,000 to 900,000 distinct CDR3 sequences, approximately 30% seen once; the top ten hold roughly an eighth. CDR3 size: 14 residues. V shed 4 bases and J shed 5 bases, with 15 bases lying between them. Germline CDR1 is SQVTM and CDR2 is ANQGSEA. V and J are TRBV29-1 and TRBJ2-1, with D unresolved. The sample consisted of cultured CD8+ T cells from PBMCs, taken from culture after CMV antigen stimulation. This sequence was found in a human donor in good health (CMV status not recorded). Some clones in this sample may be carry-over from other donors' samples. DNA for the CDR3: TGCAGCGTTGGCCAGAGGAATTTAGACAATGAGCAGTTCTTC. It translates to CSVGQRNLDNEQFF.